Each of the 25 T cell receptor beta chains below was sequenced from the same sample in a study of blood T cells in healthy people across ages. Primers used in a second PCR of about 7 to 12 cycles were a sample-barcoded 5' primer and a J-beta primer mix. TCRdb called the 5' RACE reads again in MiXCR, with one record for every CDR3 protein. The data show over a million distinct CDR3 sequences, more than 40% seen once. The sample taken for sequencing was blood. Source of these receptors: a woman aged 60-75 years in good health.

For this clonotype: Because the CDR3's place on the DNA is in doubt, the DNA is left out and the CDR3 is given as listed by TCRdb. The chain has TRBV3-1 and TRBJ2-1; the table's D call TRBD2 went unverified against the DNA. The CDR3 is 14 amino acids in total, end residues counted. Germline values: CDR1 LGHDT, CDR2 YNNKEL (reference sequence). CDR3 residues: CASSQDFASGSRFF.

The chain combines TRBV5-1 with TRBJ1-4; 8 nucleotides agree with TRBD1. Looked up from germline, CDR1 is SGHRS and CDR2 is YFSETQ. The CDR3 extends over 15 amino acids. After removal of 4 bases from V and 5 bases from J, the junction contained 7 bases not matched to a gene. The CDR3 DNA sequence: TGCGCCAGCAGCGGAGGACAGGGCCAAAATGAAAAACTGTTTTTT. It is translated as CASSGGQGQNEKLFF.

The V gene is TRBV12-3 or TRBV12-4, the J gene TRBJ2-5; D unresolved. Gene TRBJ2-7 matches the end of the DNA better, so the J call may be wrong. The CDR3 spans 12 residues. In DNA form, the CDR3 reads TGTGCCAGCAGCTCCAGCCGAGGCGAGCAGTACTTC. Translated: CASSSSRGEQYF.

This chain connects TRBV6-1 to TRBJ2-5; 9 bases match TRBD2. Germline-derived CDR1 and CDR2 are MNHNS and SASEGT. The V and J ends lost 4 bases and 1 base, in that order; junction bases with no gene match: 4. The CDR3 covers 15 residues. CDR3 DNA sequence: TGTGCCAGCAGTGGGGCTAGCGGGGCCCAAGAGACCCAGTACTTC. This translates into CASSGASGAQETQYF.

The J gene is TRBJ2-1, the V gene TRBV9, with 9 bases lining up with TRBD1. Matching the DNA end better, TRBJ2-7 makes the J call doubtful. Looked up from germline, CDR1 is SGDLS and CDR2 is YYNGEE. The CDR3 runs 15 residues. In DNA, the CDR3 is TGTGCCAGCAGCACCGGACAGGGGATCTTGTACGAGCAGTACTTC. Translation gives CASSTGQGILYEQYF.

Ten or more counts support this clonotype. CDR3 protein: CATSPRGTHNEQFF. The CDR3 region has the DNA TGTGCCACCAGCCCCCGGGGCACTCACAATGAGCAGTTCTTC. The chain has TRBV15 and TRBJ2-1; D may match TRBD1 or TRBD2 (5 bases each). This CDR3 contains 14 residues. Germline V lookup: CDR1 LNHNV, CDR2 YYDKDF (reference sequence). V lost 5 bases to trimming and J lost 5 bases, with 13 bases between them.

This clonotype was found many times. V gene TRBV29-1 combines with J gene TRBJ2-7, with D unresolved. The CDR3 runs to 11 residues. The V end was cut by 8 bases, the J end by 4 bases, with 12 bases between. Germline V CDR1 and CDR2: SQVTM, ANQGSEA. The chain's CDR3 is CSFDDNYEQYF. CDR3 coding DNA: TGCAGCTTCGATGACAATTACGAGCAGTACTTC.

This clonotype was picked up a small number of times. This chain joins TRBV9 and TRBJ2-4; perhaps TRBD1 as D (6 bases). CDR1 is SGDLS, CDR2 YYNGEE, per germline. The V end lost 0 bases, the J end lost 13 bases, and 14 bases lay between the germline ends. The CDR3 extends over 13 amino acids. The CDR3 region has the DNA TGTGCCAGCAGCGTAGGTGGGGGCGGAGAGCAGTACTTC. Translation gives CASSVGGGGEQYF.

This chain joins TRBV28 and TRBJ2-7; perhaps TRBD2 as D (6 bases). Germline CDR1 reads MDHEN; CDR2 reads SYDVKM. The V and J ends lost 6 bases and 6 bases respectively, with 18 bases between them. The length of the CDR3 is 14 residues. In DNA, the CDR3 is TGTGCCAGCAGCCCTGGTGGGGGACTTGTCGAGCAGTACTTC. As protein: CASSPGGGLVEQYF. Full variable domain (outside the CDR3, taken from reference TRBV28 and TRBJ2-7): DVKVTQSSRYLVKRTGEKVFLECVQDMDHENMFWYRQDPGLGLRLIYFSYDVKMKEKGDIPEGYSVSREKKERFSLILESASTNQTSMYLCASSPGGGLVEQYFGPGTRLTVT.

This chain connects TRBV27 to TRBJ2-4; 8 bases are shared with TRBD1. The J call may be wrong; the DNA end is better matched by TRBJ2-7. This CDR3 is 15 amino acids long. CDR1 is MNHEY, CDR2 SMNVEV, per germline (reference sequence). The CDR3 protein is CASSFQTGVSYEQYF. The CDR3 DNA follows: TGTGCCAGCAGTTTCCAGACAGGGGTTTCCTACGAGCAGTACTTC.

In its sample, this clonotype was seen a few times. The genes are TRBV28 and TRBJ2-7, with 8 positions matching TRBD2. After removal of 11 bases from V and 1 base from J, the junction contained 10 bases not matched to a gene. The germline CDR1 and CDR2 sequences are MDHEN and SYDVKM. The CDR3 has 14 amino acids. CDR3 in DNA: TGTGCCGTCGGGCCTAGCGGGTCTTCCTACGAGCAGTACTTC. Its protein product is CAVGPSGSSYEQYF.

The CDR3 reads CASSYVRNYEQYF. Written as DNA, the CDR3 is TGTGCCAGCAGTTACGTCAGAAACTACGAGCAGTACTTC. The chain has TRBV6-2 or TRBV6-3 and TRBJ2-5; D call uncertain. The end of the DNA fits TRBJ2-7 better, so the J call may be wrong. This CDR3 has 13 amino acids. Germline V gene data show CDR1 as MNHEY and CDR2 as SVGEGT.

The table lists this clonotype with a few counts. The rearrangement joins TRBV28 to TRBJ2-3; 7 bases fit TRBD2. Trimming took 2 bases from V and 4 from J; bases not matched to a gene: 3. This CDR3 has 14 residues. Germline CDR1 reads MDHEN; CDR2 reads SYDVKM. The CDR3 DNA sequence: TGTGCCAGCAGTTTACCCGGGAGGCCAGATACGCAGTATTTT. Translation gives CASSLPGRPDTQYF.

The CDR3 DNA is TGTGCCAGCGTCTTCCCCCGGACAGGGGTCATCAATGAGCAGTTCTTC. It translates to CASVFPRTGVINEQFF. V gene TRBV2 combines with J gene TRBJ2-1; 9 bases match TRBD1. Germline CDR1 is SNHLY and CDR2 is FYNNEI. Losses at the gene ends were 8 bases for V and 6 bases for J; bases not matched to a gene: 14. The CDR3 spans 16 residues.

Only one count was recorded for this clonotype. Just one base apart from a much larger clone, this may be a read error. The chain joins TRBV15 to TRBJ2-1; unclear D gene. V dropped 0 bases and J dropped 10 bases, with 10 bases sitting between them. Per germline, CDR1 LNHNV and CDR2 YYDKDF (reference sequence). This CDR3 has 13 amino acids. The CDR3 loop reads CATSRDWYGEQFF. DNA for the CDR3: TGTGCCACCAGCAGAGATTGGTATGGCGAGCAGTTCTTC.

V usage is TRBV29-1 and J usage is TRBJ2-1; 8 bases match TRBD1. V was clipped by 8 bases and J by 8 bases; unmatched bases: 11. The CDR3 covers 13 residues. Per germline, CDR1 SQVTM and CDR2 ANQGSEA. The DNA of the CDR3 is TGCAGCATCCGGACAGGGTTGATGGATGAGCAGTTCTTC. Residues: CSIRTGLMDEQFF.

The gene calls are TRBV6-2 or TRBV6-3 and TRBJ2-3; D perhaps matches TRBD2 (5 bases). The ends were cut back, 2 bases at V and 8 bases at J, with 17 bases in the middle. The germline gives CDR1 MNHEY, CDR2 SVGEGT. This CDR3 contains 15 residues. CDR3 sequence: CASSYSGARIGTQYF. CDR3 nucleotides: TGTGCCAGCAGTTACAGCGGAGCACGCATTGGTACGCAGTATTTT.

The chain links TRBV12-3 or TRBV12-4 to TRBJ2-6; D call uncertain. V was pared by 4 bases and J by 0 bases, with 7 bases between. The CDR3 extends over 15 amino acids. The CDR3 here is CASSSPRSGANVLTF. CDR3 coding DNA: TGTGCCAGCAGTTCCCCGCGCTCTGGGGCCAACGTCCTGACTTTC.

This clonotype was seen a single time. This CDR3 reads CASSLDPITNTGELFF. DNA for the CDR3: TGCGCCAGCAGCTTGGACCCTATAACCAACACCGGGGAGCTGTTTTTT. The gene calls are TRBV5-1 and TRBJ2-2; D is undetermined. The CDR3 extends over 16 amino acids. Per germline, CDR1 SGHRS and CDR2 YFSETQ. V shed 0 bases and J shed 2 bases, with 11 bases lying between them.

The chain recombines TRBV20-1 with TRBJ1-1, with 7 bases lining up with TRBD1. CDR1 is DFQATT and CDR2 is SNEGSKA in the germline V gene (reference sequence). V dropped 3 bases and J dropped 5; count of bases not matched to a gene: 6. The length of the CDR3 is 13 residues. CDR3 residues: CSASEDRWTEAFF. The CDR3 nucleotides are TGCAGTGCTAGTGAGGACAGGTGGACTGAAGCTTTCTTT.

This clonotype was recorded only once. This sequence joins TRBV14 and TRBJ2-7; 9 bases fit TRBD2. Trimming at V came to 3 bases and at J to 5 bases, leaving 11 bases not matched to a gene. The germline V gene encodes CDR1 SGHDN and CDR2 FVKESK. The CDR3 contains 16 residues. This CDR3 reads CASSQLGLAGSNEQYF. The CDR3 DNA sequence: TGTGCCAGCAGCCAGCTTGGGCTAGCGGGATCGAACGAGCAGTACTTC.

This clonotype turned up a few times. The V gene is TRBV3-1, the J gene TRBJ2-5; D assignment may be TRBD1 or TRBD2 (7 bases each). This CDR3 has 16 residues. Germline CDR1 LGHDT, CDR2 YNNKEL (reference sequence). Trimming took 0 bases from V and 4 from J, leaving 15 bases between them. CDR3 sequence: CASSQEGGGRGETQYF. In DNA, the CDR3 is TGTGCCAGCAGCCAAGAGGGAGGGGGCCGGGGAGAGACCCAGTACTTC.

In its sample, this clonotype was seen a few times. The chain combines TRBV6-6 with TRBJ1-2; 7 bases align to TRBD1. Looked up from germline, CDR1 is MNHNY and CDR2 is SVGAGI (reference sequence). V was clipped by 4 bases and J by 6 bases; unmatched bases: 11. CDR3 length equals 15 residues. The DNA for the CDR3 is TGTGCCAGCAGTTCTGGCGGGGGACAGCGACATGGCTACACCTTC. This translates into CASSSGGGQRHGYTF.

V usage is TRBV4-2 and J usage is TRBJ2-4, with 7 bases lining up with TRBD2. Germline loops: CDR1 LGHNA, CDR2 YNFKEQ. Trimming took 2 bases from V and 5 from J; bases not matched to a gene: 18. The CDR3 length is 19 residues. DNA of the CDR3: TGTGCCAGCAGCCAATATTCCGAAACTAGCGCGGTTGTCGAAAACATTCAGTACTTC. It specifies CASSQYSETSAVVENIQYF.

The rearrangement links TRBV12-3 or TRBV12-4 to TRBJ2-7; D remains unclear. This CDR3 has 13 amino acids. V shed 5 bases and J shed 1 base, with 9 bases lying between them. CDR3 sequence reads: CASSTSWSYEQYF. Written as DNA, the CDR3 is TGTGCCAGCAGTACCAGTTGGTCCTACGAGCAGTACTTC.